Reported below is one T cell receptor beta chain. Its specificity is not known. This sample was taken from a study of cytomegalovirus exposure and HLA in healthy donors. This CDR3 is 14 amino acids long. CDR1 and CDR2 (germline): SGHTA, FQGNSA. Trimming stripped 1 base from V and 7 bases from J, with 8 bases between. Donors were drawn from the approximately 130-subject validation cohort, separate from the approximately 680-subject first cohort. Study-level findings and limits: Associated with cytomegalovirus, according to the listing, were 150 to 200 TCR beta chains.

Produced via immunoSEQ multiplex PCR; TCRdb's table is partial and in-frame only. There are 150,000 or so clones in the sample; about 82% occur only once, and about 1.9% lies in the top ten. The origin of this receptor is a human donor in good health. The J gene is TRBJ1-6, the V gene TRBV7-2; D not certain. Sequencing was done on a sample of PBMCs. The CDR3 DNA reads as TGTGCCAGCAGCTTAGGGGCAGGAAATTCACCCCTCCACTTT. It yields the protein CASSLGAGNSPLHF.